Sequencing of this T cell receptor (beta chain) was carried out in a study of shared clonotypes between healthy human individuals. The CDR3 runs 14 residues. From germline, CDR1 is SNHLY and CDR2 FYNNEI. The table came from immunoSEQ multiplex PCR; TCRdb's copy has only in-frame clones and leaves some out. The data show about 2,200,000 clones, with 90% to 95% seen just once and under 2% held by the top ten. The naive CD8 subset, CD45RO-negative cells positively selected for CCR7, excluded terminally differentiated effector memory CD45RA+ cells. The sequencing input was naive CD8+ T cells from PBMCs. V and J are TRBV2 and TRBJ2-7; 7 bases align to TRBD1. This sequence was found in a man between 18 and 29 years old in good health. Some clones in this sample may be carry-over from other donors' samples. In nucleotides, the CDR3 is TGTGCTTCTGAAGGGACAGAGATTCCCTACGAGCAGTACTTC. Translated, it gives CASEGTEIPYEQYF.